The T cell receptor beta chain described here comes from a study of OX40 agonist ivuxolimab in advanced cancers. Study-level background: The drug used for patients, ivuxolimab, was an agonistic anti-OX40 (CD134) antibody. Hepatocellular carcinoma, melanoma, renal cell or head and neck cancer was diagnosed in the dose-escalation patients. Study-level results: Averaging showed that CD8+ T cells had more expanded clones than CD4+ did. Clonal expansion was seen in CD4+ and CD8+ blood T cells by week 6 at 0.1 to 3.0 mg/kg.

Concerning this clone itself: The antigen is unknown.

The method was immunoSEQ multiplex PCR; TCRdb's version includes in-frame clones alone and lacks a portion of them. This sample carries fewer than 50,000 clones, about 80% of them seen once, and the ten largest clones take around a tenth. V dropped 4 bases and J dropped 5 bases, with 9 bases sitting between them. CDR1 is SGDLS and CDR2 is YYNGEE in the germline V gene. The CDR3 totals 13 residues. The rearrangement joins TRBV9 to TRBJ2-2; D is ambiguous. Sample: CD4+ or CD8+ T cells sorted from blood, taken in a trial of the OX40 agonist ivuxolimab. The TCR was taken from an adult with an advanced solid tumor such as melanoma, head and neck, liver or kidney cancer. The CDR3 loop is CASSTHGTGELFF. The CDR3 DNA sequence: TGTGCCAGCAGCACCCACGGAACCGGGGAGCTGTTTTTT. Using reference TRBV9 and TRBJ2-2 for the parts outside the CDR3, the full variable domain is DSGVTQTPKHLITATGQRVTLRCSPRSGDLSVYWYQQSLDQGLQFLIQYYNGEERAKGNILERFSAQQFPDLHSELNLSSLELGDSALYFCASSTHGTGELFFGEGSRLTVL.